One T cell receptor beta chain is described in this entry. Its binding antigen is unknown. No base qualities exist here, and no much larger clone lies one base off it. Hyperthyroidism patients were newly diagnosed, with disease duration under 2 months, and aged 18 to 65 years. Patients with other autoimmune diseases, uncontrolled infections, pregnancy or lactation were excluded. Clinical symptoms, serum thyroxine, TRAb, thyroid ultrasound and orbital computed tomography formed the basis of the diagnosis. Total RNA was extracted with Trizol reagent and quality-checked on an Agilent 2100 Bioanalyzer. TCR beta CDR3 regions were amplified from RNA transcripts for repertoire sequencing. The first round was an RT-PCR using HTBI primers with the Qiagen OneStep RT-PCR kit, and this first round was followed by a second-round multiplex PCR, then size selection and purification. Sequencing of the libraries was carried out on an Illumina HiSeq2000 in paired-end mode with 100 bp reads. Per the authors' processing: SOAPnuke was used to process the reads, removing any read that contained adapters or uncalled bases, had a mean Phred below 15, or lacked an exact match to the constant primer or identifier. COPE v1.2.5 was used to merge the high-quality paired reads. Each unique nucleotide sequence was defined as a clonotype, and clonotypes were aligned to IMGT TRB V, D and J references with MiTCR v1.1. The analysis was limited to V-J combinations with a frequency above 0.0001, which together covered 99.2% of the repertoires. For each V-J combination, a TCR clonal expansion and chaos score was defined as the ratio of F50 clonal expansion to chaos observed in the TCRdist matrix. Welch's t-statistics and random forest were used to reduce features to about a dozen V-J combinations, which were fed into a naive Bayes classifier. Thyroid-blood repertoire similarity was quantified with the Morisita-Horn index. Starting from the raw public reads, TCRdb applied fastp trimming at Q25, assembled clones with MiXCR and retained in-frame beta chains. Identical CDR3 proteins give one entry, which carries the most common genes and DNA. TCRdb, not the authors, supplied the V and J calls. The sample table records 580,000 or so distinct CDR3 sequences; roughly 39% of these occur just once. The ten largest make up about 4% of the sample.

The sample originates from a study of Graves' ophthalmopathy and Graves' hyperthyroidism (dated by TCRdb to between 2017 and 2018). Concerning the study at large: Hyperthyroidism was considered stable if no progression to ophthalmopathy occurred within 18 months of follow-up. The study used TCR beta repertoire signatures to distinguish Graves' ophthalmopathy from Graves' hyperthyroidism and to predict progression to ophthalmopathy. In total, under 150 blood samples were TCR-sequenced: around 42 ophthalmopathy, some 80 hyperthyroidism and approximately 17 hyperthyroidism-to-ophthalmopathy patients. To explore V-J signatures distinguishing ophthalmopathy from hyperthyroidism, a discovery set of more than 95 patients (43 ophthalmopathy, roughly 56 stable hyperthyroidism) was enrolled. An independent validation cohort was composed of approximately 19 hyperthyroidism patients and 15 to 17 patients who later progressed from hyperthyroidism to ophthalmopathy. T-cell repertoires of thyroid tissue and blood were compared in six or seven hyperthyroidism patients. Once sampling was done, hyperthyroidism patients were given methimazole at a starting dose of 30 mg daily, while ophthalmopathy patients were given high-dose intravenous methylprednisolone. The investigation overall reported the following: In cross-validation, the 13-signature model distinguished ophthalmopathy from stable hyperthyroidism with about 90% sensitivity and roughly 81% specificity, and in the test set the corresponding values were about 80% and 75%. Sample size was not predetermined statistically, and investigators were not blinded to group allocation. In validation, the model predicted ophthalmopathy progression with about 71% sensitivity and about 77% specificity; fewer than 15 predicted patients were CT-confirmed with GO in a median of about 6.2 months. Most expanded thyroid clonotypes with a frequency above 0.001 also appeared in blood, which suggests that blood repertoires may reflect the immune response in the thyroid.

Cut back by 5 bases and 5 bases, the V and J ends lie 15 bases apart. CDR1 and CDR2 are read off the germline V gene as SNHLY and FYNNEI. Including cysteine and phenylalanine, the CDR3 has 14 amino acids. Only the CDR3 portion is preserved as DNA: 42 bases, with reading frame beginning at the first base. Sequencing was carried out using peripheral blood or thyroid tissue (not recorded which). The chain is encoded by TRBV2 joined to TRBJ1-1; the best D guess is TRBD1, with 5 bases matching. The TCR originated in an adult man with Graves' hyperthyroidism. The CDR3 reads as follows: CASSLRGVVTEAFF. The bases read TGTGCCAGCAGTTTAAGGGGAGTCGTGACTGAAGCTTTCTTT.